This T cell receptor beta chain was obtained from a study of cytomegalovirus exposure and HLA in healthy donors. CDR3 length equals 16 residues. Germline CDR1 SGHDN, CDR2 FVKESK. V lost 0 bases, J lost 0 bases, and 10 bases lay in between. 13 Jbeta primers and 60 Vbeta primers were used for the PCR. The data were produced by immunoSEQ multiplex PCR, yet TCRdb's version contains in-frame clones alone and is incomplete. The sample records roughly 150,000 clones, over 70% being singletons. This sequence was found in a man aged 25-45 years in good health and CMV-seronegative. The sequencing sample was made of PBMCs. The rearrangement uses TRBV14 and TRBJ2-3; possible D gene TRBD2, 5 bases. The CDR3 spells CASSQDPSGSTDTQYF. DNA for the CDR3: TGTGCCAGCAGCCAAGATCCCTCGGGGAGCACAGATACGCAGTATTTT.